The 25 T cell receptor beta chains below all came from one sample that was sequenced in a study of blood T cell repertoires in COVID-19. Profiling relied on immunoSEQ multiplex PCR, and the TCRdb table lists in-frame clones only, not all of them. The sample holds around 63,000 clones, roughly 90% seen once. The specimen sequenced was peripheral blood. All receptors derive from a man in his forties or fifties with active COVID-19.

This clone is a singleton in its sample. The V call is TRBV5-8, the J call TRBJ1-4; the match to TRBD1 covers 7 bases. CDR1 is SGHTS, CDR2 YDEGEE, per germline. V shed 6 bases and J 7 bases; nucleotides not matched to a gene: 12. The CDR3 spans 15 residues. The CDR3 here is CASTELIGGGEKLFF. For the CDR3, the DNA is TGTGCCAGCACCGAATTAATAGGGGGCGGTGAAAAACTGTTTTTT.

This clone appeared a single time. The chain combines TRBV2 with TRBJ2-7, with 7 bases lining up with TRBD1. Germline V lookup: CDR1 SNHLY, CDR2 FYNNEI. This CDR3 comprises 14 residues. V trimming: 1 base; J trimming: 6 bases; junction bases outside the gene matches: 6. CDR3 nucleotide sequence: TGTGCCAGCAGTGAAGAGGCAGGGGGTGTCGAGCAGTACTTC. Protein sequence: CASSEEAGGVEQYF. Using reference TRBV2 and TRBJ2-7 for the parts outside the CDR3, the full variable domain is EPEVTQTPSHQVTQMGQEVILRCVPISNHLYFYWYRQILGQKVEFLVSFYNNEISEKSEIFDDQFSVERPDGSNFTLKIRSTKLEDSAMYFCASSEEAGGVEQYFGPGTRLTVT.

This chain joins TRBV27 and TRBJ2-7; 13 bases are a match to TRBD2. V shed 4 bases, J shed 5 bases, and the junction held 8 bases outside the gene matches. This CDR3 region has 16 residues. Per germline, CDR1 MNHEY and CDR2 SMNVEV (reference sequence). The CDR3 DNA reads TGTGCCAGCAGTTCGTGGACTAGCGGGGGATCGGACGAGCAGTACTTC. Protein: CASSSWTSGGSDEQYF.

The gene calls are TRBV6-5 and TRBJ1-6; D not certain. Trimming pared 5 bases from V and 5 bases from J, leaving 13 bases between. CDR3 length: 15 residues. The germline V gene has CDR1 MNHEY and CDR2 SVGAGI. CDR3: CASSPRSLHNSPLHF. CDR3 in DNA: TGTGCCAGCAGTCCCCGTAGCCTCCATAATTCACCCCTCCACTTT.

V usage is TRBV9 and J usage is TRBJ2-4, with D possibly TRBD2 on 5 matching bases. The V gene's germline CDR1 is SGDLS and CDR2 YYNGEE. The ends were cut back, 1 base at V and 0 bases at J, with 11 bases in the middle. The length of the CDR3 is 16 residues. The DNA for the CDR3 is TGTGCCAGCAGCGTATGGGAGAGTCTAGCCAAAAACATTCAGTACTTC. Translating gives CASSVWESLAKNIQYF.

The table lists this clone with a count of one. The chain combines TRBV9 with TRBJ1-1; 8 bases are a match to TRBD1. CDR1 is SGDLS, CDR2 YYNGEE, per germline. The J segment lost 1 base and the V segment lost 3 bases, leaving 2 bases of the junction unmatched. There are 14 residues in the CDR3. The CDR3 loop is CASSGGTGNTEAFF. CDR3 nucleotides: TGTGCCAGCAGCGGAGGGACAGGGAACACTGAAGCTTTCTTT.

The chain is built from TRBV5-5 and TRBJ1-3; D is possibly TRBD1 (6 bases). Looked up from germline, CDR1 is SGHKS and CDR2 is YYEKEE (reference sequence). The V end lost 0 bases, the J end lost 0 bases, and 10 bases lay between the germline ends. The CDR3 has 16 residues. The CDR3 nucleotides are TGTGCCAGCAGCTTGGGGGGACACCGCTCTGGAAACACCATATATTTT. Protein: CASSLGGHRSGNTIYF.

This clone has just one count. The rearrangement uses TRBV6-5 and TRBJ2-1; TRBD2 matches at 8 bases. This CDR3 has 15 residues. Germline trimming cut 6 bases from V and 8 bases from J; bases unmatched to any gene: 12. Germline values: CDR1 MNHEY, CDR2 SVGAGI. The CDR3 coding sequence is TGTGCCAGCAGCAACCAGGGCGGGGGGATCGATGAGCAGTTCTTC. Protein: CASSNQGGGIDEQFF.

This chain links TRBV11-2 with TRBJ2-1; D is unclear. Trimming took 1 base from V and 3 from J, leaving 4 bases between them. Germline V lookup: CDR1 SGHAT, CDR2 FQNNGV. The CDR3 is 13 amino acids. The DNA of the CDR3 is TGTGCCAGCAGCTTAGCTGTCTACAATGAGCAGTTCTTC. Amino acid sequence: CASSLAVYNEQFF.

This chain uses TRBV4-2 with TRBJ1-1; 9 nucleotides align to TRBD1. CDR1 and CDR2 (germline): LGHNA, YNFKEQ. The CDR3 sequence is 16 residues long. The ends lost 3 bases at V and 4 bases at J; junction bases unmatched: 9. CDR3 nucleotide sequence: TGTGCCAGCAGCCAGACAGGGGGGAAGGTGGTCACTGAAGCTTTCTTT. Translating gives CASSQTGGKVVTEAFF.

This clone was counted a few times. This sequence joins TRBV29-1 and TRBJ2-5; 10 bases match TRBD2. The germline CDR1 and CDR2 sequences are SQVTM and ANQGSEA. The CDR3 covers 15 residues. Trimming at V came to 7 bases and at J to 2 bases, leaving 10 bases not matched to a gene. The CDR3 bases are TGCAGCGCGAGAAGCGGGGGGGGACCTCAAGAGACCCAGTACTTC. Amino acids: CSARSGGGPQETQYF.

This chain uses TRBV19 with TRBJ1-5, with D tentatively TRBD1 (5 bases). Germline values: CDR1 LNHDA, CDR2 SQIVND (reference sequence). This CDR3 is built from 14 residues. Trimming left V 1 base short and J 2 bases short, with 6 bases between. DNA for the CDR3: TGTGCCAGTAGTATAGTAGGGGGCAATCAGCCCCAGCATTTT. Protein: CASSIVGGNQPQHF.

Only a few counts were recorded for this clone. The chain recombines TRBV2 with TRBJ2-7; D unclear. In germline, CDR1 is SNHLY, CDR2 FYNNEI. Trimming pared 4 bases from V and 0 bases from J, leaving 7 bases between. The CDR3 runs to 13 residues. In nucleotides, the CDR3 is TGTGCCAGCAGTGTCTTTGTCTCCTACGAGCAGTACTTC. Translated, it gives CASSVFVSYEQYF.

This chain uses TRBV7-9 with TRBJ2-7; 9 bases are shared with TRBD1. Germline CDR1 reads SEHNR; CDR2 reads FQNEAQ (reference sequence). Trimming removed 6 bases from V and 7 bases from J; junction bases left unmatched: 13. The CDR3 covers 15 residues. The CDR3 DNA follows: TGTGCCAGCAGAGCTAAACAGGGGGCGGAGGGAGAGCAGTACTTC. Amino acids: CASRAKQGAEGEQYF. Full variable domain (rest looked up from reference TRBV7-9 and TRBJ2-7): DTGVSQNPRHKITKRGQNVTFRCDPISEHNRLYWYRQTLGQGPEFLTYFQNEAQLEKSRLLSDRFSAERPKGSFSTLEIQRTEQGDSAMYLCASRAKQGAEGEQYFGPGTRLTVT.

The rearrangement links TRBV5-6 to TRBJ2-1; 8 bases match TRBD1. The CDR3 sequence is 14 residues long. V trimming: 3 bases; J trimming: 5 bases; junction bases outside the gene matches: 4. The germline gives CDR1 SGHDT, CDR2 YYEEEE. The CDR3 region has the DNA TGTGCCAGCAGCTGGGACAGGCCGGACAATGAGCAGTTCTTC. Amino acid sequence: CASSWDRPDNEQFF.

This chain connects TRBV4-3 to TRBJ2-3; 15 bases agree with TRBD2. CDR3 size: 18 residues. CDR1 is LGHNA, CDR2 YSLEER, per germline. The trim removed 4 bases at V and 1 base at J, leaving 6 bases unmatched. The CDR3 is CASSRGLAGGGRTDTQYF. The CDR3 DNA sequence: TGCGCCAGCAGCCGGGGACTAGCGGGGGGAGGGCGCACAGATACGCAGTATTTT.

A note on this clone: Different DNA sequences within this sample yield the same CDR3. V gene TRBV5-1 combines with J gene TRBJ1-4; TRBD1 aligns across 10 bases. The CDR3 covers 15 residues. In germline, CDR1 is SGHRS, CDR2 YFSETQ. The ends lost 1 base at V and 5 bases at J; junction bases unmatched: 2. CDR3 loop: CASSLSGQGNEKLFF. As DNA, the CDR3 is TGCGCCAGCAGCTTGTCGGGACAGGGGAATGAAAAACTGTTTTTT.

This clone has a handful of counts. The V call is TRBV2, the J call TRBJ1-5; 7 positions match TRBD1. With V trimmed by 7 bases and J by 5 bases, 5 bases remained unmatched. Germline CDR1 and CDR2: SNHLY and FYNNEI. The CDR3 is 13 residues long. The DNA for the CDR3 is TGTGCCAGCAATGCAGGGGGTTATCAGCCCCAGCATTTT. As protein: CASNAGGYQPQHF. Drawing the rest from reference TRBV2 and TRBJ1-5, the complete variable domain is EPEVTQTPSHQVTQMGQEVILRCVPISNHLYFYWYRQILGQKVEFLVSFYNNEISEKSEIFDDQFSVERPDGSNFTLKIRSTKLEDSAMYFCASNAGGYQPQHFGDGTRLSIL.

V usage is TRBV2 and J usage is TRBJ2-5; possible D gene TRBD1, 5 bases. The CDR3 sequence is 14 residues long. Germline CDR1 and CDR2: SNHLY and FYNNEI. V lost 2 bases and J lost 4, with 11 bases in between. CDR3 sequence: CASSELEGVETQYF. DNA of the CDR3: TGTGCCAGCAGTGAATTGGAAGGGGTAGAGACCCAGTACTTC.

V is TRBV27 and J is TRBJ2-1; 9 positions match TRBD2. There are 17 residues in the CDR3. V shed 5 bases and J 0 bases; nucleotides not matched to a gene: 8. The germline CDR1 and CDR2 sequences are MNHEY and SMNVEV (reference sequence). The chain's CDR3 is CASSLRLAAYSYNEQFF. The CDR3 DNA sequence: TGTGCCAGCAGTCTCAGACTAGCGGCTTACTCCTACAATGAGCAGTTCTTC.

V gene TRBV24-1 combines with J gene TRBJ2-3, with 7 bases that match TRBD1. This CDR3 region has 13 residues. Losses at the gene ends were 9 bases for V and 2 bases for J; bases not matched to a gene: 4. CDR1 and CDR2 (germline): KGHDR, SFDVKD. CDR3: CATGDRLTDTQYF. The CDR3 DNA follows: TGTGCCACCGGGGACAGACTCACAGATACGCAGTATTTT.

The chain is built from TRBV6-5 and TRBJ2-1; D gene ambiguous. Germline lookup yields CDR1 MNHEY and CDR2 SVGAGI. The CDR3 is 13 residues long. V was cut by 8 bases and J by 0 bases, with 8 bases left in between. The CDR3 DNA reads TGTGCCAGCGCAGGTACCTCCTACAATGAGCAGTTCTTC. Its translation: CASAGTSYNEQFF.

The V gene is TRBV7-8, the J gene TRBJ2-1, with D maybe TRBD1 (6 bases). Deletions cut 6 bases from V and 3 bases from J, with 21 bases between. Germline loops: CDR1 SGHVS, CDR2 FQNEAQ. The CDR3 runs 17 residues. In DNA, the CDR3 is TGTGCCAGCAGGCCCGACGTAGGGGGTCCGAACTACAATGAGCAGTTCTTC. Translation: CASRPDVGGPNYNEQFF. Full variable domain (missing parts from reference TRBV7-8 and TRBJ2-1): GAGVSQSPRYKVAKRGQDVALRCDPISGHVSLFWYQQALGQGPEFLTYFQNEAQLDKSGLPSDRFFAERPEGSVSTLKIQRTQQEDSAVYLCASRPDVGGPNYNEQFFGPGTRLTVL.

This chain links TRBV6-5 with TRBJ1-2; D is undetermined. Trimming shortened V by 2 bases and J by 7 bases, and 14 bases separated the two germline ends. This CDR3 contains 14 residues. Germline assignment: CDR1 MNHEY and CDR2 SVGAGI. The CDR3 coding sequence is TGTGCCAGCAGTTACCCCCCCCCAGCGCGTGGCTACACCTTC. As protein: CASSYPPPARGYTF.

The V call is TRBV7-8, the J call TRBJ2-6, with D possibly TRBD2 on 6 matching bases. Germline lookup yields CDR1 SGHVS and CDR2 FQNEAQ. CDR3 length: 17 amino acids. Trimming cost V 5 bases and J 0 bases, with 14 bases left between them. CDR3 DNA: TGTGCCAGCAGCCGAGGGGCGGGGTTCTCTGGGGCCAACGTCCTGACTTTC. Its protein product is CASSRGAGFSGANVLTF.